This T cell receptor beta chain is drawn from a study of T cells in Graves' hyperthyroidism and ophthalmopathy. This clonotype was detected a few times. Its antigen is not known. Exclusion followed for patients with uncontrolled infection, other autoimmune disease, pregnancy or lactation. Out of approximately 10 ml of fresh peripheral blood came the PBMCs. Amplified TCR beta CDR3 regions derived from RNA transcripts. The HTBI primer set was used in a first-round RT-PCR of the TCR CDR3. One entry per CDR3 protein, called by TCRdb with MiXCR from the multiplex PCR reads. The sample yields 330,000 or so distinct CDR3 sequences, about a sixth seen once. Whole-study results and caveats: A median around 6.8 months before onset, the model predicted ophthalmopathy. Most thyroid-expanded clonotypes above 0.001 were also found in blood.

The germline gives CDR1 MRHNA, CDR2 SNTAGT. Trimming at V came to 7 bases and at J to 0 bases, leaving 9 bases not matched to a gene. The CDR3 is 15 residues long. The rearrangement links TRBV6-4 to TRBJ2-7; 7 bases match TRBD2. Sequencing was carried out using blood. This receptor was taken from a woman aged 40 to 50 with Graves' ophthalmopathy. CDR3: CASNFLGGSSYEQYF. The CDR3 DNA reads TGTGCCAGCAATTTCCTAGGCGGGAGCTCCTACGAGCAGTACTTC.